This entry lists 16 T cell receptor beta chains sequenced from one sample in a study of blood T cell repertoires in COVID-19. Sequenced by immunoSEQ multiplex PCR; TCRdb stores in-frame clones only, minus some. Among about 270,000 clones listed, 75% to 90% were seen once. The sample consisted of PBMCs or T cells enriched from blood (not recorded which). Receptors were obtained from a woman younger than 30 who had recovered from COVID-19.

The chain employs TRBV5-4 and TRBJ2-7; weak D call: TRBD2 (7 bases). Trimming stripped 1 base from V and 6 bases from J, with 20 bases between. The length of the CDR3 is 16 residues. The germline V gene encodes CDR1 SGHNT and CDR2 YYREEE (reference sequence). For the CDR3, the DNA is TGTGCCAGCAGCTTGCGGGGGGCCCTAACCTTGTCCGAGCAGTACTTC. Protein: CASSLRGALTLSEQYF.

This sequence joins TRBV7-2 and TRBJ1-1; tentative D call: TRBD1 (5 bases). In germline, CDR1 is SGHTA, CDR2 FQGNSA. This CDR3 spans 16 amino acids. With 11 bases removed from V and 5 bases from J, the gap between germline ends came to 27 bases. The CDR3 region has the DNA TGTGCCGAACTGGGGGGGTTCGAATTTTGGTGGACTGAAGCTTTCTTT. This translates into CAELGGFEFWWTEAFF.

This clone was detected only once. The chain employs TRBV7-2 and TRBJ2-3, with D hard to call. CDR1 is SGHTA and CDR2 is FQGNSA in the germline V gene. Trimming stripped 3 bases from V and 0 bases from J, with 7 bases between. The CDR3 extends over 14 amino acids. This CDR3 reads CASSLSTSTDTQYF. The DNA for the CDR3 is TGTGCCAGCAGCTTGAGTACTAGCACAGATACGCAGTATTTT.

The CDR3 loop is CASSETGPDGYTF. The CDR3 nucleotides read TGCGCCAGCAGCGAGACAGGGCCTGATGGCTACACCTTC. V and J are TRBV5-1 and TRBJ1-2; 7 nucleotides align to TRBD1. The CDR3 runs 13 residues. The ends lost 4 bases at V and 6 bases at J; junction bases unmatched: 6. CDR1 and CDR2 (germline): SGHRS, YFSETQ.

The CDR3 DNA sequence: TGTGCCAGCAGCTTAGCGCGGGCAGGGGATACTGAAGCTTTCTTT. Translating gives CASSLARAGDTEAFF. The rearrangement links TRBV7-9 to TRBJ1-1, with D possibly TRBD1 on 6 matching bases. CDR1 and CDR2 from the germline V gene are SEHNR and FQNEAQ (reference sequence). The CDR3 totals 15 residues. V lost 0 bases, J lost 5 bases, and 13 bases lay in between.

This chain uses TRBV13 with TRBJ1-3; the D gene is possibly TRBD1 (5 bases). The CDR3 runs to 16 residues. Germline CDR1 is PRHDT and CDR2 is FYEKMQ (reference sequence). Deletions cut 1 base from V and 0 bases from J, with 10 bases between. The CDR3 coding sequence is TGTGCCAGCAGCTTAGTGTCCAGGGACTCTGGAAACACCATATATTTT. Translated: CASSLVSRDSGNTIYF.

This sequence joins TRBV5-1 and TRBJ2-7; D not certain. V was clipped by 0 bases and J by 3 bases, with 10 bases between them. Germline V lookup: CDR1 SGHRS, CDR2 YFSETQ. CDR3 size: 14 residues. Here the CDR3 reads CASSLVNSNYEQYF. As DNA, the CDR3 is TGCGCCAGCAGCTTGGTTAACAGTAACTACGAGCAGTACTTC.

The chain has TRBV10-1 and TRBJ1-1, with a possible D match to TRBD1 (5 bases). This CDR3 has 16 residues. V was trimmed by 5 bases and J by 6 bases, leaving 22 bases between them. CDR1 is WNHNN, CDR2 SYGVQD, per germline (reference sequence). DNA for the CDR3: TGCGCCAGCAGTACGGCTTCAGGGTTGGATTCGGCTGAAGCTTTCTTT. This gives the protein CASSTASGLDSAEAFF.

The V call is TRBV10-2, the J call TRBJ1-5, with TRBD1 identical over 10 bases. In germline, CDR1 is WSHSY, CDR2 SAAADI. The CDR3 sequence is 15 residues long. V lost 3 bases to trimming and J lost 5 bases; unmatched junction nucleotides: 4. The CDR3 sequence: CASSDRGTGDQPQHF. The CDR3, as DNA: TGCGCCAGCAGTGATAGGGGGACAGGGGATCAGCCCCAGCATTTT.

This clone has a single count. The rearrangement joins TRBV9 to TRBJ2-5, with 13 bases fitting TRBD2. The V gene end was trimmed by 3 bases and the J gene end by 7 bases; junction bases not matched to a gene: 9. Germline V gene data show CDR1 as SGDLS and CDR2 as YYNGEE. CDR3 length: 16 residues. CDR3: CASSGGTSGALGTQYF. The CDR3 bases are TGTGCCAGCAGCGGCGGGACTAGCGGGGCCCTCGGGACCCAGTACTTC. The whole variable domain, filled in from reference TRBV9 and TRBJ2-5, reads DSGVTQTPKHLITATGQRVTLRCSPRSGDLSVYWYQQSLDQGLQFLIQYYNGEERAKGNILERFSAQQFPDLHSELNLSSLELGDSALYFCASSGGTSGALGTQYFGPGTRLLVL.

This clone was detected only a few times. The chain links TRBV28 to TRBJ1-1; tentatively, D is TRBD1 (6 bases). The CDR3 sequence is 13 residues long. V was trimmed by 10 bases and J by 10 bases, leaving 22 bases between them. Germline V CDR1 and CDR2: MDHEN, SYDVKM. The CDR3 region is CATSPGHAGGAFF. CDR3 in DNA: TGTGCCACTAGTCCGGGACACGCTGGAGGAGCTTTCTTT. Full variable domain (rest looked up from reference TRBV28 and TRBJ1-1): DVKVTQSSRYLVKRTGEKVFLECVQDMDHENMFWYRQDPGLGLRLIYFSYDVKMKEKGDIPEGYSVSREKKERFSLILESASTNQTSMYLCATSPGHAGGAFFGQGTRLTVV.

The J gene is TRBJ1-2, the V gene TRBV5-5; 8 bases line up with TRBD1. The germline V gene encodes CDR1 SGHKS and CDR2 YYEKEE (reference sequence). The J segment lost 5 bases and the V segment lost 4 bases, leaving 4 bases of the junction unmatched. The CDR3 is 13 residues long. The CDR3 loop is CASSLDRVYGYTF. DNA for the CDR3: TGTGCCAGCAGCCTGGACAGGGTGTATGGCTACACCTTC.

The gene calls are TRBV11-2 and TRBJ2-1, with TRBD2 matching over 7 bases. Germline V lookup: CDR1 SGHAT, CDR2 FQNNGV. The V gene end was trimmed by 4 bases and the J gene end by 6 bases; junction bases not matched to a gene: 18. The CDR3 runs to 18 residues. The CDR3 region has the DNA TGTGCCAGCAGCTCTGGGAAGGGGATAGCGGGCTTTCTCAATGAGCAGTTCTTC. As protein: CASSSGKGIAGFLNEQFF.

The CDR3 DNA is TGTGCCAGCAGCCTTAGCGGGGGCCCGGGGGGGACCCAGTACTTC. As protein: CASSLSGGPGGTQYF. The chain couples TRBV6-5 to TRBJ2-5; 9 bases match TRBD2. This CDR3 contains 15 residues. Germline V gives CDR1 MNHEY, CDR2 SVGAGI. Trimming removed 6 bases from V and 7 bases from J; junction bases left unmatched: 12.

The chain joins TRBV19 to TRBJ1-2, with 11 nucleotides matching TRBD1. V lost 0 bases and J lost 4; bases outside the gene matches: 7. Per germline, CDR1 LNHDA and CDR2 SQIVND (reference sequence). This CDR3 region has 17 residues. DNA for the CDR3: TGTGCCAGTAGTATAGAAGCGCCGGGACAGGGGGGCTATGGCTACACCTTC. This encodes CASSIEAPGQGGYGYTF.

The rearrangement uses TRBV3-1 (or the pseudogene TRBV3-2) and TRBJ2-7, with a possible D match to TRBD2 (6 bases). This CDR3 has 12 amino acids. Between the trimmed V and J ends, which lost 4 bases and 9 bases, there was a span of 13 bases. The germline V gene encodes CDR1 LGHDT and CDR2 YNNKEL (reference sequence). The CDR3 spells CASSPGTPVQYF. CDR3 sequence (DNA): TGTGCCAGCAGCCCCGGGACTCCCGTGCAGTACTTC.